The 5 T cell receptor beta chains given below trace back to one sample, sequenced in a study of vaccination and CD4 T cells after COVID-19. The Oncomine TCR Beta short-read assay generated sequence data from the DNA of cultured CD4+ T cells. One entry per CDR3 protein results from TCRdb running MiXCR on the PCR reads. The sample lists nearly 25,000 distinct CDR3 sequences, about three fifths occurring once. Treatment: roughly ten-day PBMC culture with coronavirus spike peptide pools or control peptides (ViraFEST assay). For these receptors, no antigen is known. The sample was CD4+ T cells from blood, cultured in vitro. These receptors all come from a human donor who had recovered from COVID-19.

The chain combines TRBV6-5 with TRBJ2-7; D is perhaps TRBD1 (5 bases). Germline-derived CDR1 and CDR2 are MNHEY and SVGAGI. CDR3 size: 16 residues. The ends were cut back, 2 bases at V and 6 bases at J, with 20 bases in the middle. In DNA, the CDR3 is TGTGCCAGCAGTTACACCACCCACGTGGGTAGGGGCGAGCAGTACTTC. This encodes CASSYTTHVGRGEQYF.

This clonotype has just a few counts. This chain uses TRBV27 with TRBJ2-7; 12 positions match TRBD1. Germline V CDR1 and CDR2: MNHEY, SMNVEV (reference sequence). This CDR3 is 15 amino acids long. V lost 6 bases and J lost 4; bases outside the gene matches: 7. CDR3 DNA sequence: TGTGCCAGCAGACATGGGACAGGGGGCTCTTACGAGCAGTACTTC. It specifies CASRHGTGGSYEQYF.

The rearrangement uses TRBV6-5 and TRBJ2-2, with 11 bases identical to TRBD2. J gave up 5 bases and V 4 bases, and 9 bases lay outside the gene matches. Germline-derived CDR1 and CDR2 are MNHEY and SVGAGI. The CDR3 runs to 17 residues. CDR3 in amino acids: CASSSAGLAGGTGELFF. The CDR3 DNA reads as TGTGCCAGCAGTTCCGCCGGGCTAGCGGGAGGAACCGGGGAGCTGTTTTTT.

The CDR3 bases are TGTGCCAGCAGTCCCGACAGGGGGCTTGCTGAAGCTTTCTTT. This translates into CASSPDRGLAEAFF. The chain has TRBV6-1 and TRBJ1-1; 10 bases are a match to TRBD1. The ends lost 5 bases at V and 6 bases at J; junction bases unmatched: 6. Germline V lookup: CDR1 MNHNS, CDR2 SASEGT. This CDR3 is built from 14 residues.

The chain links TRBV7-9 to TRBJ2-5; 10 nucleotides align to TRBD1. V shed 6 bases and J 4 bases; nucleotides not matched to a gene: 11. Per germline, CDR1 SEHNR and CDR2 FQNEAQ (reference sequence). CDR3 length equals 16 residues. The CDR3 loop is CASRQRGGTGVETQYF. The DNA for the CDR3 is TGTGCCAGCAGACAACGAGGAGGGACAGGGGTAGAGACCCAGTACTTC.